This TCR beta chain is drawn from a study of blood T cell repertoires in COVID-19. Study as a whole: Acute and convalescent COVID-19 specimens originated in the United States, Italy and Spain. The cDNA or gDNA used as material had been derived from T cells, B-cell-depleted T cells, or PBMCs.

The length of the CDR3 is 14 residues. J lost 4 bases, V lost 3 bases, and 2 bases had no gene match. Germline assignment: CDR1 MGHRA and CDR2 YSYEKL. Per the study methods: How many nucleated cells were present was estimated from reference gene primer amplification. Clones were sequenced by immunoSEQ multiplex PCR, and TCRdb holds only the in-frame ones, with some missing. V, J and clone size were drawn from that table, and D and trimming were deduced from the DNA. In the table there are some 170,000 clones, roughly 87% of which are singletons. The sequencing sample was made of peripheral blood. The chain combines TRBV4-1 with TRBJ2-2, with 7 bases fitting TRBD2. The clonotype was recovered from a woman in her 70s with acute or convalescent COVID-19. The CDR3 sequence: CASSHWEGTGELFF. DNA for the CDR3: TGCGCCAGCAGCCACTGGGAGGGCACCGGGGAGCTGTTTTTT.